One and the same sample provided the 31 T cell receptor beta chains below, sequenced in a study of siplizumab effects on memory and regulatory T cells. Data came from immunoSEQ multiplex PCR; TCRdb stores just in-frame clones and leaves some out. The repertoire has about 72,000 clones, roughly 89% of them found once; the top ten carry approximately 30%. The sample was CD8+ T cells sorted from blood. The receptors were sampled from a human donor in good health.

This clone was detected a few times. The rearrangement joins TRBV7-8 to TRBJ1-5; D possibly corresponds to TRBD1 (5 bases). Trimming left V 0 bases short and J 6 bases short, with 15 bases between. CDR3 length: 16 amino acids. Per germline, CDR1 SGHVS and CDR2 FQNEAQ. The CDR3 loop is CASSLAERGLSQPQHF. CDR3 sequence (DNA): TGTGCCAGCAGCTTAGCGGAGAGGGGATTGAGTCAGCCCCAGCATTTT.

The chain carries TRBV6-4 and TRBJ2-1; 13 bases are a match to TRBD2. The CDR3 has 18 residues. The J segment lost 4 bases and the V segment lost 0 bases, leaving 6 bases of the junction unmatched. Germline CDR1 and CDR2: MRHNA and SNTAGT. DNA of the CDR3: TGTGCCAGCAGTGACTCCCAAGAGACTAGCGGGAGGTACAATGAGCAGTTCTTC. This translates into CASSDSQETSGRYNEQFF.

The chain has TRBV19 and TRBJ1-1; D is undetermined. This CDR3 has 13 residues. V lost 1 base and J 1 base, leaving 4 bases between the germline ends. Germline CDR1 and CDR2: LNHDA and SQIVND (reference sequence). CDR3 sequence: CASSIGANTEAFF. The CDR3 bases are TGTGCCAGTAGTATAGGTGCGAACACTGAAGCTTTCTTT.

This clone was observed a handful of times. The chain links TRBV27 to TRBJ2-7, with 9 bases that match TRBD2. V shed 5 bases and J 2 bases; nucleotides not matched to a gene: 4. CDR1 is MNHEY and CDR2 is SMNVEV in the germline V gene (reference sequence). The CDR3 consists of 14 residues. This CDR3 is CASSLSGSAYEQYF. CDR3 in DNA: TGTGCCAGCAGTCTTAGCGGGAGCGCCTACGAGCAGTACTTC.

The chain carries TRBV4-1 and TRBJ2-1; possible D gene TRBD2, 6 bases. The germline V gene encodes CDR1 MGHRA and CDR2 YSYEKL. The ends were cut back, 0 bases at V and 0 bases at J, with 12 bases in the middle. There are 17 residues in the CDR3. The CDR3 loop reads CASSQDSASASYNEQFF. In nucleotides, the CDR3 is TGCGCCAGCAGCCAAGATTCGGCTAGCGCCTCCTACAATGAGCAGTTCTTC.

The chain is built from TRBV18 and TRBJ2-2; 8 bases agree with TRBD1. Germline-derived CDR1 and CDR2 are KGHSH and LQKENI. The ends lost 3 bases at V and 1 base at J; junction bases unmatched: 4. The CDR3 has 16 residues. The CDR3 loop reads CASSPEQGENTGELFF. As DNA, the CDR3 is TGTGCCAGCTCACCCGAACAGGGGGAGAACACCGGGGAGCTGTTTTTT.

CDR3 protein: CASSWADGQGLGAFF. The CDR3 DNA is TGTGCCAGCAGCTGGGCCGATGGACAGGGGTTAGGAGCTTTCTTT. The V gene is TRBV11-2, the J gene TRBJ1-1; the match to TRBD1 covers 9 bases. V lost 4 bases and J lost 10; bases outside the gene matches: 13. The CDR3 consists of 15 residues. Looked up from germline, CDR1 is SGHAT and CDR2 is FQNNGV.

The chain is built from TRBV7-6 and TRBJ2-7, with a tentative D call TRBD2 (6 bases). V was clipped by 2 bases and J by 1 base, with 9 bases between them. CDR1 is SGHVS, CDR2 FNYEAQ, per germline. The CDR3 spans 14 residues. Here the CDR3 reads CASSLYAGSYEQYF. The CDR3 nucleotides read TGTGCCAGCAGCTTATACGCGGGATCCTACGAGCAGTACTTC.

The rearrangement uses TRBV9 and TRBJ2-7; D is perhaps TRBD1 (6 bases). The CDR3 is 13 amino acids. Trimming removed 0 bases at V and 3 bases at J, with 7 bases between. Germline V gives CDR1 SGDLS, CDR2 YYNGEE. The DNA of the CDR3 is TGTGCCAGCAGCGTAGAGGACAGCTACGAGCAGTACTTC. It translates to CASSVEDSYEQYF.

The CDR3 DNA is TGTGCCAGCAGCTTACGACAGGGGCTGATCAGCACCGGGGAGCTGTTTTTT. Residues: CASSLRQGLISTGELFF. The chain carries TRBV13 and TRBJ2-2; TRBD1 matches at 8 bases. Trimming cost V 2 bases and J 4 bases; bases outside gene matches: 9. The CDR3 has 17 amino acids. CDR1 and CDR2 from the germline V gene are PRHDT and FYEKMQ (reference sequence). Drawing the rest from reference TRBV13 and TRBJ2-2, the complete variable domain is AAGVIQSPRHLIKEKRETATLKCYPIPRHDTVYWYQQGPGQDPQFLISFYEKMQSDKGSIPDRFSAQQFSDYHSELNMSSLELGDSALYFCASSLRQGLISTGELFFGEGSRLTVL.

CDR3 sequence: CASSGSSNQPQHF. In DNA, the CDR3 is TGTGCCAGCTCCGGATCGAGCAATCAGCCCCAGCATTTT. V and J are TRBV18 and TRBJ1-5; unclear D gene. The V end lost 6 bases, the J end lost 1 base, and 7 bases lay between the germline ends. The CDR3 spans 13 residues. The germline CDR1 and CDR2 sequences are KGHSH and LQKENI.

V is TRBV7-9 and J is TRBJ2-1, with 11 bases identical to TRBD2. The length of the CDR3 is 16 residues. Germline CDR1 is SEHNR and CDR2 is FQNEAQ (reference sequence). The trim removed 2 bases at V and 4 bases at J, leaving 4 bases unmatched. DNA for the CDR3: TGTGCCAGCAGCTTATTGACTAGCGGGGCATACAATGAGCAGTTCTTC. This gives the protein CASSLLTSGAYNEQFF.

The rearrangement links TRBV11-2 to TRBJ2-3, with a weak D call TRBD2 (5 bases). The V end was cut by 5 bases, the J end by 2 bases, with 20 bases between. Germline V gene lookup returns CDR1 SGHAT and CDR2 FQNNGV. The CDR3 covers 17 residues. The CDR3 DNA follows: TGTGCCAGCAGCACCCACCTAGGACTCGAGGACACAGATACGCAGTATTTT. It encodes CASSTHLGLEDTDTQYF.

The V call is TRBV7-2, the J call TRBJ2-2; D perhaps matches TRBD1 (5 bases). Germline CDR1 is SGHTA and CDR2 is FQGNSA. The CDR3 is 15 residues long. V was clipped by 2 bases and J by 0 bases, with 7 bases between them. In DNA form, the CDR3 reads TGTGCCAGCAGCTTAACAGGCACGAACACCGGGGAGCTGTTTTTT. Its translation: CASSLTGTNTGELFF.

The chain couples TRBV6-1 to TRBJ1-1, with no clear D. The CDR3 runs to 13 residues. Germline-derived CDR1 and CDR2 are MNHNS and SASEGT. The germline V and J ends were trimmed by 4 bases and 1 base, with 7 bases remaining between them. The CDR3 DNA sequence: TGTGCCAGCAGTGGATCCGAGAACACTGAAGCTTTCTTT. This encodes CASSGSENTEAFF.

The J gene is TRBJ1-2, the V gene TRBV12-5; the D is unclear. Germline V gives CDR1 LGHNT, CDR2 FRNRAP. The CDR3 runs to 15 residues. V lost 4 bases to trimming and J lost 0 bases, with 12 bases between them. The CDR3 DNA reads TGTGCTAGTGGTTGGAGCTGGGCCGCTAACTATGGCTACACCTTC. This translates into CASGWSWAANYGYTF. Full variable domain (missing parts from reference TRBV12-5 and TRBJ1-2): DARVTQTPRHKVTEMGQEVTMRCQPILGHNTVFWYRQTMMQGLELLAYFRNRAPLDDSGMPKDRFSAEMPDATLATLKIQPSEPRDSAVYFCASGWSWAANYGYTFGSGTRLTVV.

The J gene is TRBJ2-4, the V gene TRBV7-9; D not certain. The V gene lost 5 bases and the J gene lost 2 bases, with 10 bases spanning the gap. Germline V gives CDR1 SEHNR, CDR2 FQNEAQ (reference sequence). The CDR3 is 14 amino acids. CDR3 loop: CASSPPVSKNIQYF. The CDR3 DNA reads TGTGCCAGCAGCCCCCCGGTTTCCAAAAACATTCAGTACTTC.

This rearrangement joins TRBV7-9 to TRBJ2-5; the D gene could be TRBD1 or TRBD2 (5 bases each). Judging by the DNA end, TRBJ2-7 fits better; the J call may be wrong. This CDR3 spans 14 amino acids. CDR1 is SEHNR, CDR2 FQNEAQ, per germline (reference sequence). The CDR3 sequence is CASSRWDGPYEQYF. The CDR3 DNA reads as TGTGCCAGCAGCCGTTGGGACGGACCCTACGAGCAGTACTTC.

This chain connects TRBV4-1 to TRBJ2-7, with 10 positions matching TRBD2. This CDR3 is 14 amino acids long. The V and J ends lost 4 bases and 2 bases, in that order; junction bases with no gene match: 2. Germline V gene sequence: CDR1 MGHRA, CDR2 YSYEKL. In DNA, the CDR3 is TGCGCCAGCAGCCCGGGACTAGCGACCTACGAGCAGTACTTC. As protein: CASSPGLATYEQYF.

The genes are TRBV19 and TRBJ1-5; D may be TRBD1 (6 bases). This CDR3 is 15 amino acids long. The germline CDR1 and CDR2 sequences are LNHDA and SQIVND (reference sequence). Between the trimmed V and J ends, which lost 5 bases and 2 bases, there was a span of 13 bases. The CDR3 sequence: CASSVTGFGNQPQHF. The CDR3 coding sequence is TGTGCCAGTAGTGTTACAGGGTTTGGCAATCAGCCCCAGCATTTT.

The rearrangement links TRBV11-1 to TRBJ2-7; 11 nucleotides line up with TRBD2. The CDR3 has 18 residues. Germline trimming cut 3 bases from V and 2 bases from J; bases unmatched to any gene: 12. Germline values: CDR1 SGHAT, CDR2 FQDESV (reference sequence). The CDR3 reads CASSFPTPMTSGAYEQYF. The DNA of the CDR3 is TGTGCCAGCAGCTTCCCTACCCCGATGACTAGCGGGGCCTACGAGCAGTACTTC.

J is TRBJ2-3 and V is TRBV2; TRBD1 aligns across 8 bases. Germline V gene lookup returns CDR1 SNHLY and CDR2 FYNNEI. V dropped 8 bases and J dropped 4; count of bases not matched to a gene: 8. CDR3 length: 14 amino acids. In DNA, the CDR3 is TGTGCCAGCTACAGGGGCAGGGGGCCAGATACGCAGTATTTT. This sequence encodes CASYRGRGPDTQYF.

The chain uses TRBV6-1 and TRBJ2-1, with D perhaps matching TRBD1 (5 bases). Germline V gene lookup returns CDR1 MNHNS and CDR2 SASEGT. The V end lost 3 bases, the J end lost 8 bases, and 14 bases lay between the germline ends. The CDR3 consists of 14 residues. The CDR3 spells CASSDRAPRDEQFF. The CDR3 DNA follows: TGTGCCAGCAGTGACAGGGCACCCCGGGATGAGCAGTTCTTC.

V is TRBV27 and J is TRBJ2-2, with TRBD1 matching over 10 bases. The J segment lost 6 bases and the V segment lost 6 bases, leaving 4 bases of the junction unmatched. The CDR3 is 14 amino acids. CDR1 MNHEY and CDR2 SMNVEV come from the germline V gene (reference sequence). The DNA of the CDR3 is TGTGCCAGCAGAGGGACAGGGGTTGCCGGGGAGCTGTTTTTT. This gives the protein CASRGTGVAGELFF.

The chain recombines TRBV5-4 with TRBJ1-1, with 8 nucleotides matching TRBD1. The CDR3 covers 15 residues. CDR1 and CDR2 from the germline V gene are SGHNT and YYREEE (reference sequence). V lost 4 bases, J lost 0 bases, and 5 bases stayed unmatched. CDR3 sequence (DNA): TGTGCCAGCAGCCTAGGACAGGGATTGAACACTGAAGCTTTCTTT. Its protein product is CASSLGQGLNTEAFF.

The J gene is TRBJ2-2, the V gene TRBV15; D is uncertain. The CDR3 length is 13 residues. CDR1 and CDR2 (germline): LNHNV, YYDKDF (reference sequence). Trimming cost V 3 bases and J 6 bases, with 8 bases left between them. The CDR3 sequence: CATSSLNPGELFF. The CDR3 nucleotides are TGTGCCACCAGCAGTCTCAATCCCGGGGAGCTGTTTTTT.

CDR3 DNA: TGTGCCAGCAGCCTGACAGGTGGCTATGGCTACACCTTC. It translates to CASSLTGGYGYTF. The rearrangement uses TRBV7-6 and TRBJ1-2; possible D gene TRBD1, 6 bases. The V end lost 5 bases, the J end lost 4 bases, and 11 bases lay between the germline ends. CDR1 and CDR2 (germline): SGHVS, FNYEAQ. The CDR3 runs 13 residues.

The rearrangement joins TRBV7-3 to TRBJ2-7; D call uncertain. Germline values: CDR1 SGHTA, CDR2 FQGTGA. This CDR3 has 11 residues. Trimming removed 3 bases at V and 0 bases at J, with 0 bases between. The CDR3 sequence: CASSFSYEQYF. The CDR3 DNA sequence: TGTGCCAGCAGCTTCTCCTACGAGCAGTACTTC. Based on the CDR3 plus reference TRBV7-3 and TRBJ2-7, the full variable domain is GAGVSQTPSNKVTEKGKYVELRCDPISGHTALYWYRQSLGQGPEFLIYFQGTGAADDSGLPNDRFFAVRPEGSVSTLKIQRTERGDSAVYLCASSFSYEQYFGPGTRLTVT.

The V gene is TRBV7-2, the J gene TRBJ1-1; tentative D call: TRBD1 (6 bases). This CDR3 comprises 15 residues. Trimming stripped 5 bases from V and 5 bases from J, with 18 bases between. CDR1 and CDR2 (germline): SGHTA, FQGNSA. The CDR3 nucleotides read TGTGCCAGCAGCAGATTACAGGGATGGGAAACTGAAGCTTTCTTT. Translation gives CASSRLQGWETEAFF. Supplemented by reference TRBV7-2 and TRBJ1-1, the full variable domain reads GAGVSQSPSNKVTEKGKDVELRCDPISGHTALYWYRQSLGQGLEFLIYFQGNSAPDKSGLPSDRFSAERTGGSVSTLTIQRTQQEDSAVYLCASSRLQGWETEAFFGQGTRLTVV.

This chain uses TRBV11-2 with TRBJ2-7; D remains unclear. This CDR3 is 13 amino acids long. CDR1 is SGHAT, CDR2 FQNNGV, per germline. V lost 5 bases and J 0 bases, leaving 8 bases between the germline ends. CDR3 coding DNA: TGTGCCAGCAGCACGAGTCACTCCTACGAGCAGTACTTC. This sequence encodes CASSTSHSYEQYF.

The rearrangement links TRBV2 to TRBJ2-7; the D call may be TRBD1 or TRBD2 (6 bases each). The germline V gene has CDR1 SNHLY and CDR2 FYNNEI. This CDR3 is built from 15 residues. Trimming shortened V by 6 bases and J by 5 bases, and 20 bases separated the two germline ends. The CDR3 coding sequence is TGTGCCAGCAGGGTCCCTGCGGCCGGGGGCGACGAGCAGTACTTC. It translates to CASRVPAAGGDEQYF.